The clone carrying this TCR beta chain was counted ten times or more. The data stem from a study of human T cells and chemical hapten exposure. TCRdb processed the RACE reads anew with MiXCR; each CDR3 protein has one entry. Of about 110,000 distinct CDR3 sequences listed, approximately 11% are singletons. Deletions cut 4 bases from V and 8 bases from J, with 27 bases between. The CDR3 covers 18 residues. Time point of the sample: patch test 1, 2 weeks after DPC sensitization. Sample treatment: therapeutic diphenylcyclopropenone sensitization with weekly scalp DPC. The rearrangement uses TRBV12-3 or TRBV12-4 and TRBJ2-1; D possibly corresponds to TRBD1 (6 bases). This TCR was sampled from a woman in her thirties or forties with alopecia areata. Some clones in this sample may be carry-over from other donors' samples. Sequenced here: whole blood, sampled in connection with sensitization to the hapten diphenylcyclopropenone (DPC). Written as DNA, the CDR3 is TGTGCCAGCAGTTGGAGAGGGGGTCTTACCCTTTTTCCTGATGAGCAGTTCTTC. Protein: CASSWRGGLTLFPDEQFF.